A selection of T cell receptor beta chains follows, all from one sample in a study of CD8+ T cells in alopecia areata. Here immunoSEQ multiplex PCR was the method, and the copy in TCRdb shows in-frame clones only, minus some. The sample has roughly 150,000 clones, approximately 60% seen once. The specimen sequenced was CD4+ T cells sorted from blood. The receptors were gathered from a human donor in good health. CDR3s include the opening cysteine and the closing phenylalanine or tryptophan. A D gene is named only where the DNA matches it firmly. The size entry is marked missing in some rows and otherwise reads once, few, many or a size class.

V gene	clone size	D gene	J gene	CDR3 DNA	CDR3 protein
TRBV4-1	once	-	TRBJ2-7	TGCGCCAGCAGCCAACCGGGACGGAAGACCTACGAGCAGTACTTC	CASSQPGRKTYEQYF
TRBV19	few	TRBD2	TRBJ2-1	TGTGCCAGTAGTTCTAGCGGGAGGAGGAATGAGCAGTTCTTC	CASSSSGRRNEQFF
TRBV2	-	TRBD1	TRBJ2-5	TGTGCCAGCCTCAGGGGGCATAAAGAGACCCAGTACTTC	CASLRGHKETQYF
TRBV28	-	-	TRBJ2-5	TGTGCCAGCAGTTTTCCCGGGACACAGGAGACCCAGTACTTC	CASSFPGTQETQYF
TRBV29-1	-	-	TRBJ2-7	TGCAGCGTTGTGCGAGGGGGAACCTACGAGCAGTACTTC	CSVVRGGTYEQYF
TRBV29-1	once	TRBD1	TRBJ1-1	TGCAGCGCTATGACAGGGGCGGGGGGCACTGAAGCTTTCTTT	CSAMTGAGGTEAFF
TRBV4-1	-	-	TRBJ1-2	TGCGCCAGCAGCGAGACAGCAGCTTTGTATGGCTACACCTTC	CASSETAALYGYTF
TRBV2	many	-	TRBJ1-3	TGTGCCAGCAGTGAAGCGTGGGGCCGTGGAAACACCATATATTTT	CASSEAWGRGNTIYF
TRBV11-1	-	-	TRBJ2-1	TGTGCCAGCAGCTTAGCCCCTCATGTAGGCAATGAGCAGTTCTTC	CASSLAPHVGNEQFF
TRBV29-1	-	-	TRBJ2-5	TGCAGCGTTGTTAAGGGGGGAGAGACCCAGTACTTC	CSVVKGGETQYF
TRBV29-1	-	TRBD1	TRBJ1-2	TGCAGCGTGATAGACAGGGACACCTACACCTTC	CSVIDRDTYTF
TRBV7-9	few	TRBD2	TRBJ2-1	TGTGCCAGCAGCCCTAGCGGGAGTTGGTCCTACAATGAGCAGTTCTTC	CASSPSGSWSYNEQFF
TRBV6-5	-	-	TRBJ2-1	TGTGCCAGCAGCCCGGTGGGTAGCGGAACACAGCAGTTCTTC	CASSPVGSGTQQFF
TRBV2	-	-	TRBJ2-7	TGTGCCAGCAACTCCCTGGGCGAGCAGTACTTC	CASNSLGEQYF
TRBV6-5	-	TRBD1	TRBJ2-2	TGTGCCAGCAGCCGGACAGGGGGTAACACCGGGGAGCTGTTTTTT	CASSRTGGNTGELFF
TRBV2	-	-	TRBJ2-5	TGTGCCAGCAGTGAAGTAGCTGGCGGGGAGACCCAGTACTTC	CASSEVAGGETQYF
TRBV2	-	TRBD2	TRBJ2-5	TGTGCCAGCAGGGCCCCGGCTAGCGGGAGAGAGACCCAGTACTTC	CASRAPASGRETQYF
TRBV7-8	many	-	TRBJ2-3	TGTGCCAGCAGCTTAACCGGGGGAGATACGCAGTATTTT	CASSLTGGDTQYF
TRBV20-1	-	-	TRBJ2-3	TGCAGTGCCAGCTCAGATACGCAGTATTTT	CSASSDTQYF
TRBV28	-	-	TRBJ2-1	TGTGCCAGCAGCATACAACTCATCAATGAGCAGTTCTTC	CASSIQLINEQFF
TRBV30	-	-	TRBJ1-1	TGTGCCTGGAGTGTGATGGAATACACTGAAGCTTTCTTT	CAWSVMEYTEAFF
TRBV6-6	once	-	TRBJ2-4	TGTGCCAGCAGTTCCCTAGAGAGCCTAGCCAAAAACATTCAGTACTTC	CASSSLESLAKNIQYF
TRBV18	-	TRBD1	TRBJ1-5	TGTGCCAGCTCAATAACAGGGGCTATCAATCAGCCCCAGCATTTT	CASSITGAINQPQHF